The 15 T cell receptor beta chains listed next were all sequenced from one sample in a study of T cell responses to AZD1222 COVID-19 vaccine. Only in-frame clones appear in the TCRdb table, and some are missing; sequencing was by immunoSEQ multiplex PCR. The table records 130,000 to 150,000 clones, 70% to 90% of them present only once. Material: peripheral blood, obtained on day 0 of AZD1222 vaccination. These receptor sequences come from an adult in good health.

The rearrangement uses TRBV3-1 (or the pseudogene TRBV3-2) and TRBJ1-2; TRBD1 aligns across 8 bases. The ends lost 0 bases at V and 2 bases at J; junction bases unmatched: 14. The CDR3 sequence is 19 residues long. Germline lookup yields CDR1 LGHDT and CDR2 YNNKEL (reference sequence). CDR3 DNA: TGTGCCAGCAGCCAAGATAGGGACAGGAGTCTACCCATGAACTATGGCTACACCTTC. Translated, it gives CASSQDRDRSLPMNYGYTF.

This chain links TRBV11-2 with TRBJ2-1; 7 nucleotides line up with TRBD2. This CDR3 spans 15 amino acids. With 0 bases clipped from V and 6 bases from J, the junction kept 5 bases outside the gene matches. The germline V gene has CDR1 SGHAT and CDR2 FQNNGV. The CDR3 here is CASSLDGGSVNEQFF. The CDR3 DNA sequence: TGTGCCAGCAGCTTAGACGGCGGGAGCGTCAATGAGCAGTTCTTC.

The gene calls are TRBV5-1 and TRBJ1-1; weak D call: TRBD1 (5 bases). Trimming cost V 3 bases and J 0 bases, with 15 bases left between them. CDR3 length: 16 residues. Germline lookup yields CDR1 SGHRS and CDR2 YFSETQ. The CDR3 region is CASSSGPQGVNTEAFF. The CDR3 DNA reads as TGCGCCAGCAGCTCAGGACCTCAGGGAGTGAACACTGAAGCTTTCTTT.

The V call is TRBV5-6, the J call TRBJ1-1, with 7 positions matching TRBD1. The CDR3 has 16 residues. The V and J ends lost 6 bases and 4 bases, in that order; junction bases with no gene match: 15. Germline V CDR1 and CDR2: SGHDT, YYEEEE. CDR3 loop: CASMRQGRVKSTEAFF. The CDR3 coding sequence is TGTGCCAGCATGAGACAGGGAAGGGTGAAGAGCACTGAAGCTTTCTTT.

The gene calls are TRBV2 and TRBJ1-1; D remains ambiguous. The CDR3 contains 14 residues. Per the germline V gene, CDR1 is SNHLY and CDR2 is FYNNEI. Trimming took 4 bases from V and 1 from J, leaving 10 bases between them. CDR3 sequence: CASSAGRQNTEAFF. The CDR3 DNA reads as TGTGCCAGCAGTGCCGGACGGCAGAACACTGAAGCTTTCTTT.

This clone was seen only once. The rearrangement links TRBV11-2 to TRBJ1-1; D perhaps matches TRBD1 (6 bases). V lost 10 bases and J 0 bases, leaving 9 bases between the germline ends. From germline, CDR1 is SGHAT and CDR2 FQNNGV. The CDR3 is 12 amino acids. Here the CDR3 reads CATRQVNTEAFF. Here the CDR3 DNA reads TGTGCCACCCGACAGGTGAACACTGAAGCTTTCTTT. The whole variable domain, remainder taken from reference TRBV11-2 and TRBJ1-1, is EAGVAQSPRYKIIEKRQSVAFWCNPISGHATLYWYQQILGQGPKLLIQFQNNGVVDDSQLPKDRFSAERLKGVDSTLKIQPAKLEDSAVYLCATRQVNTEAFFGQGTRLTVV.

The rearrangement joins TRBV7-2 to TRBJ2-4; TRBD1 aligns across 10 bases. The germline V gene has CDR1 SGHTA and CDR2 FQGNSA. CDR3 length: 15 amino acids. The ends lost 6 bases at V and 6 bases at J; junction bases unmatched: 8. The CDR3 DNA sequence: TGTGCCAGCAGTCCCCCGGGACAGGGGAGAAACATTCAGTACTTC. Its translation: CASSPPGQGRNIQYF.

This rearrangement joins TRBV24-1 to TRBJ1-5; D gene ambiguous. V shed 4 bases and J shed 4 bases, with 10 bases lying between them. The CDR3 has 14 residues. The V gene's germline CDR1 is KGHDR and CDR2 SFDVKD. The CDR3 bases are TGTGCCACCAGTGACCTCGGACCAAATCAGCCCCAGCATTTT. Its translation is CATSDLGPNQPQHF.

The chain carries TRBV25-1 and TRBJ2-1, with D hard to call. Looked up from germline, CDR1 is MGHDK and CDR2 is SYGVNS. Trimming took 0 bases from V and 6 from J, leaving 9 bases between them. The length of the CDR3 is 14 residues. CDR3 region: CASSEYTHFNEQFF. CDR3 sequence (DNA): TGTGCCAGCAGTGAATATACCCATTTCAATGAGCAGTTCTTC.

The chain combines TRBV23-1 with TRBJ2-5; 9 bases fit TRBD1. TRBV23-1 is recorded as an ORF, its role being uncertain. Trimming removed 5 bases from V and 4 bases from J; junction bases left unmatched: 8. CDR3 length: 15 amino acids. CDR3 nucleotide sequence: TGCGCCAGCAGTTCGGTCCGGGACAGGGCAGAGACCCAGTACTTC. Its translation is CASSSVRDRAETQYF.

The chain is built from TRBV18 and TRBJ1-2; D is undetermined. Germline V gives CDR1 KGHSH, CDR2 LQKENI. Trimming shortened V by 2 bases and J by 4 bases, and 5 bases separated the two germline ends. The CDR3 runs to 12 residues. The CDR3 region is CASSPTPYGYTF. The CDR3 nucleotides read TGTGCCAGCTCACCAACCCCCTATGGCTACACCTTC.

This chain uses TRBV9 with TRBJ2-3; tentative D call: TRBD2 (6 bases). The germline V gene has CDR1 SGDLS and CDR2 YYNGEE. Deletions cut 0 bases from V and 0 bases from J, with 11 bases between. CDR3 length equals 16 residues. CDR3 in DNA: TGTGCCAGCAGCGTAGCTGGGAGGTCTAGCACAGATACGCAGTATTTT. This sequence encodes CASSVAGRSSTDTQYF.

J is TRBJ1-2 and V is TRBV7-9; no definite D call. Germline-derived CDR1 and CDR2 are SEHNR and FQNEAQ (reference sequence). Trimming pared 2 bases from V and 6 bases from J, leaving 10 bases between. The CDR3 extends over 13 amino acids. The CDR3: CASSLFPVHGYTF. CDR3 sequence (DNA): TGTGCCAGCAGCTTATTCCCCGTCCATGGCTACACCTTC.

This rearrangement joins TRBV13 to TRBJ1-2; D gene ambiguous. This CDR3 has 12 residues. The germline V gene has CDR1 PRHDT and CDR2 FYEKMQ (reference sequence). Trimming removed 3 bases from V and 2 bases from J, with 4 bases in between. The CDR3 spells CASSFSNYGYTF. CDR3 nucleotide sequence: TGTGCCAGCAGCTTTTCAAACTATGGCTACACCTTC.

This chain connects TRBV5-6 to TRBJ1-5, with D maybe TRBD1 (5 bases). CDR1 is SGHDT and CDR2 is YYEEEE in the germline V gene. CDR3 length: 17 residues. Trimming took 2 bases from V and 8 from J, leaving 23 bases between them. The CDR3 sequence: CASSFSFSDIDVEPQHF. The CDR3 DNA reads as TGTGCCAGCAGCTTTTCATTTTCGGACATAGATGTAGAGCCCCAGCATTTT. The variable domain in full, with the rest retrieved from reference TRBV5-6 and TRBJ1-5, is DAGVTQSPTHLIKTRGQQVTLRCSPKSGHDTVSWYQQALGQGPQFIFQYYEEEERQRGNFPDRFSGHQFPNYSSELNVNALLLGDSALYLCASSFSFSDIDVEPQHFGDGTRLSIL.